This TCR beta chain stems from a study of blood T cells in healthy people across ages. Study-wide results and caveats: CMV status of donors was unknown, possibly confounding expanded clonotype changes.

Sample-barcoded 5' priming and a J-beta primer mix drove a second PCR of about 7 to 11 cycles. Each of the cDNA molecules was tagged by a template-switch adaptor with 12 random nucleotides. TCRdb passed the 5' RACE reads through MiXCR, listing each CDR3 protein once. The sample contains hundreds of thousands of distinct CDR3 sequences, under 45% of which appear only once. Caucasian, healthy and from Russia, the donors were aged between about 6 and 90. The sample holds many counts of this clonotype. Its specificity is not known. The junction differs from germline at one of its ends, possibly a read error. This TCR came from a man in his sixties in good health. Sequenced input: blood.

The chain's CDR3 is CSVEVGETQYF. DNA for the CDR3: TGCAGCGTCGAAGTTGGGGAGACCCAGTACTTC. V gene TRBV29-1 combines with J gene TRBJ2-5; D uncertain. There are 11 residues in the CDR3. CDR1 is SQVTM, CDR2 ANQGSEA, per germline.